The 17 T cell receptor beta chains below were found in one sample sequenced in a study of blood T cell repertoires in COVID-19. The data were produced by immunoSEQ multiplex PCR, yet TCRdb's version contains in-frame clones alone and is incomplete. The sample lists around 33,000 clones, approximately 77% occurring once. The material sequenced was peripheral blood. These receptors originate from a human donor in a cohort sampled during active COVID-19.

V is TRBV4-1 and J is TRBJ2-6; 8 bases agree with TRBD1. The CDR3 spans 17 residues. Germline lookup yields CDR1 MGHRA and CDR2 YSYEKL. V lost 3 bases to trimming and J lost 0 bases; unmatched junction nucleotides: 4. Written as DNA, the CDR3 is TGCGCCAGCAGCCAGGGACAGGCCTACTCTGGGGCCAACGTCCTGACTTTC. Translated: CASSQGQAYSGANVLTF.

CDR3 sequence reads: CASSSGLAYNEQFF. CDR3 nucleotide sequence: TGTGCCAGCAGCTCCGGACTAGCCTACAATGAGCAGTTCTTC. The chain has TRBV7-2 and TRBJ2-1; 7 positions match TRBD2. Germline CDR1 and CDR2: SGHTA and FQGNSA. CDR3 length: 14 amino acids. Trimming took 4 bases from V and 2 from J; bases not matched to a gene: 2.

The chain employs TRBV3-1 (or the pseudogene TRBV3-2) and TRBJ2-2, with TRBD2 identical over 10 bases. CDR3 size: 16 residues. Germline values: CDR1 LGHDT, CDR2 YNNKEL (reference sequence). Unmatched junction bases numbered 6, after V lost 4 bases and J lost 4 bases. Written as DNA, the CDR3 is TGTGCCAGCAGCCGTCTGATAGCGGGGGGCACCGGGGAGCTGTTTTTT. Amino acid sequence: CASSRLIAGGTGELFF.

This clone was found a few times. The V and J genes are TRBV6-5 and TRBJ2-5, with D tentatively TRBD1 (5 bases). Trimming left V 0 bases short and J 2 bases short, with 10 bases between. This CDR3 contains 15 residues. The germline gives CDR1 MNHEY, CDR2 SVGAGI. The CDR3 here is CASSYSFQGQETQYF. CDR3 nucleotides: TGTGCCAGCAGTTACTCGTTTCAGGGACAAGAGACCCAGTACTTC.

This clone was found a few times. The CDR3 protein is CASSRDRGGGNTIYF. For the CDR3, the DNA is TGTGCCAGCAGTCGGGACAGGGGAGGCGGAAACACCATATATTTT. The rearrangement uses TRBV2 and TRBJ1-3; 10 bases agree with TRBD1. This CDR3 is built from 15 residues. V gave up 5 bases and J gave up 4 bases; unmatched junction bases: 5. The germline V gene has CDR1 SNHLY and CDR2 FYNNEI.

The V gene is TRBV7-9, the J gene TRBJ2-3, with 12 bases that match TRBD2. Germline V lookup: CDR1 SEHNR, CDR2 FQNEAQ (reference sequence). V was clipped by 7 bases and J by 2 bases; unmatched bases: 7. This CDR3 has 16 residues. The CDR3: CASTLTSGSYTDTQYF. For the CDR3, the DNA is TGTGCCAGCACCCTGACTAGCGGGAGCTACACAGATACGCAGTATTTT.

The chain is built from TRBV10-2 and TRBJ1-5; TRBD1 is a possible D gene (6 bases). V lost 6 bases to trimming and J lost 6 bases, with 18 bases between them. This CDR3 is 15 amino acids long. Germline V CDR1 and CDR2: WSHSY, SAAADI. The CDR3 region has the DNA TGCGCCAGCAGCTCCCGGGGGGGCACGGGTCAGCCCCAGCATTTT. Encoded protein: CASSSRGGTGQPQHF.

This clone came up a few times. The chain has TRBV5-4 and TRBJ1-3; TRBD1 might be the D (6 bases). Per germline, CDR1 SGHNT and CDR2 YYREEE (reference sequence). Trimming left V 2 bases short and J 0 bases short, with 9 bases between. This CDR3 spans 15 amino acids. The chain's CDR3 is CASSFAGASGNTIYF. The CDR3 nucleotides read TGTGCCAGCAGCTTCGCGGGGGCCTCTGGAAACACCATATATTTT. The full variable domain, with the rest looked up from reference TRBV5-4 and TRBJ1-3, is ETGVTQSPTHLIKTRGQQVTLRCSSQSGHNTVSWYQQALGQGPQFIFQYYREEENGRGNFPPRFSGLQFPNYSSELNVNALELDDSALYLCASSFAGASGNTIYFGEGSWLTVV.

This clone was observed a single time. This chain joins TRBV5-5 and TRBJ2-1, with 10 bases aligning to TRBD1. Losses at the gene ends were 4 bases for V and 9 bases for J; bases not matched to a gene: 16. Per germline, CDR1 SGHKS and CDR2 YYEKEE (reference sequence). There are 17 residues in the CDR3. The chain's CDR3 is CASSPPPTGGLGSEQFF. The DNA of the CDR3 is TGTGCCAGCAGCCCGCCACCGACAGGGGGCTTAGGTAGTGAGCAGTTCTTC.

The chain joins TRBV11-2 to TRBJ2-6, with D maybe TRBD1 (5 bases). V was cut by 0 bases and J by 1 base, with 10 bases left in between. Germline V CDR1 and CDR2: SGHAT, FQNNGV. This CDR3 has 17 residues. The CDR3 region is CASSLDFAGSGANVLTF. The DNA for the CDR3 is TGTGCCAGCAGCTTAGATTTCGCAGGGTCTGGGGCCAACGTCCTGACTTTC. Looking up the rest from reference TRBV11-2 and TRBJ2-6 gives the full variable domain: EAGVAQSPRYKIIEKRQSVAFWCNPISGHATLYWYQQILGQGPKLLIQFQNNGVVDDSQLPKDRFSAERLKGVDSTLKIQPAKLEDSAVYLCASSLDFAGSGANVLTFGAGSRLTVL.

The CDR3 sequence: CASSSEGATDTQYF. CDR3 nucleotides: TGTGCCAGCAGTTCCGAGGGGGCCACAGATACGCAGTATTTT. The V call is TRBV2, the J call TRBJ2-3; 7 bases are a match to TRBD1. The CDR3 sequence is 14 residues long. Germline V gene data show CDR1 as SNHLY and CDR2 as FYNNEI. The V and J ends lost 5 bases and 2 bases, in that order; junction bases with no gene match: 4.

The chain recombines TRBV7-6 with TRBJ2-5; a possible D gene is TRBD2 (6 bases). CDR3 size: 15 residues. V lost 6 bases and J lost 4, with 18 bases in between. Looked up from germline, CDR1 is SGHVS and CDR2 is FNYEAQ. The CDR3 here is CASSPTINGGETQYF. The CDR3 bases are TGTGCCAGCAGTCCAACGATCAACGGGGGAGAGACCCAGTACTTC.

As concerns this clone: The junction departs from the called germline gene at one end, perhaps through a read error. The chain employs TRBV2 and TRBJ2-2, with unresolved D. This CDR3 contains 15 residues. The germline CDR1 and CDR2 sequences are SNHLY and FYNNEI. The CDR3 DNA sequence: TGTGCCAGCAGGGAAGCGTTCGCGAACACCGGGGAGCTGTTTTTT. This encodes CASREAFANTGELFF.

The chain joins TRBV2 to TRBJ2-5; TRBD1 is a possible D gene (6 bases). This CDR3 contains 13 residues. Deletions cut 6 bases from V and 5 bases from J, with 13 bases between. Germline V gene lookup returns CDR1 SNHLY and CDR2 FYNNEI. This chain's CDR3 is CASSTGWGETQYF. The CDR3, as DNA: TGTGCCAGCAGCACAGGGTGGGGCGAGACCCAGTACTTC.

The chain couples TRBV29-1 to TRBJ2-2, with TRBD2 matching over 12 bases. V trimming: 7 bases; J trimming: 5 bases; junction bases outside the gene matches: 5. In germline, CDR1 is SQVTM, CDR2 ANQGSEA. The CDR3 has 14 amino acids. The CDR3 nucleotides read TGCAGCGGGGAAACTAGCGGGGGGACCGGGGAGCTGTTTTTT. Its translation: CSGETSGGTGELFF.

V gene TRBV6-5 combines with J gene TRBJ2-7; TRBD1 matches at 7 bases. CDR1 is MNHEY, CDR2 SVGAGI, per germline. V trimming: 6 bases; J trimming: 1 base; junction bases outside the gene matches: 9. CDR3 size: 15 residues. The CDR3 DNA follows: TGTGCCAGCAGACCATCGGGACAGCCGTCCTACGAGCAGTACTTC. This encodes CASRPSGQPSYEQYF.

The J gene is TRBJ2-1, the V gene TRBV2; 9 bases are shared with TRBD1. V shed 2 bases, J shed 9 bases, and the junction held 8 bases outside the gene matches. This CDR3 contains 15 residues. Germline V gives CDR1 SNHLY, CDR2 FYNNEI. CDR3 coding DNA: TGTGCCAGCAGTGAATGGGGACAGGGTCTGGGTGAGCAGTTCTTC. Translation gives CASSEWGQGLGEQFF. Using reference TRBV2 and TRBJ2-1 for the parts outside the CDR3, the full variable domain is EPEVTQTPSHQVTQMGQEVILRCVPISNHLYFYWYRQILGQKVEFLVSFYNNEISEKSEIFDDQFSVERPDGSNFTLKIRSTKLEDSAMYFCASSEWGQGLGEQFFGPGTRLTVL.